These T cell receptor beta chains were read from a single sample in a study of T cells after yellow fever vaccination. TCRdb passed the 5' RACE reads through MiXCR, listing each CDR3 protein once. The top ten clones hold roughly 17% of a sample with hundreds of thousands of distinct CDR3 sequences, about 17% of them seen once. The sample consisted of PBMCs, taken 5 days after the first yellow fever vaccination. These receptors came from a man aged 18 to 30 who received the YFV17D yellow fever vaccine. The CDR3 runs from the conserved cysteine through the conserved F or W. The D gene is left open where the match is weak. Clone size is stated in some rows and not others, as once, few, many or a class when expanded.

CASTTFGGESYEQYF | TGCGCCAGCACCACCTTCGGGGGGGAGTCCTACGAGCAGTACTTC | TRBV5-1 | few | TRBD2 | TRBJ2-7
CASSPTGGAGNTIYF | TGTGCCAGCAGTCCTACAGGGGGGGCTGGAAACACCATATATTTT | TRBV6-1 | few | TRBD1 | TRBJ1-3
CASSPLAAEQYF | TGTGCCAGCAGCCCGCTAGCTGCCGAGCAGTACTTC | TRBV6-2/TRBV6-3 | - | - | TRBJ2-7
CASSQEKWDSNEQFF | TGCGCCAGCAGCCAAGAAAAGTGGGACAGCAATGAGCAGTTCTTC | TRBV4-1 | - | TRBD1 | TRBJ2-1
CAIRRDRGNSGANVLTF | TGTGCCATCAGGCGGGACAGGGGGAACTCTGGGGCCAACGTCCTGACTTTC | TRBV10-3 | few | TRBD1 | TRBJ2-6
CASTPGRSSGDEQFF | TGCGCCAGCACCCCAGGGCGTTCTTCCGGGGATGAGCAGTTCTTC | TRBV4-3 | - | - | TRBJ2-1
CATSDPGTSGGPTSTDTQYF | TGTGCCACCAGTGATCCTGGGACTAGCGGGGGACCTACTAGCACAGATACGCAGTATTTT | TRBV24-1 | few | TRBD2 | TRBJ2-3
CASSYRAGGSTDTQYF | TGTGCCAGCAGTTACCGGGCGGGGGGAAGCACAGATACGCAGTATTTT | TRBV6-5 | - | TRBD2 | TRBJ2-3
CASSRGFQETQYF | TGTGCCAGCAGCCGGGGCTTCCAAGAGACCCAGTACTTC | TRBV14 | - | - | TRBJ2-5
CASRSDSLLAKNIQYF | TGTGCCAGCAGGTCAGACAGTTTACTAGCCAAAAACATTCAGTACTTC | TRBV7-9 | - | - | TRBJ2-4
CASSYLGTSGGTDTQYF | TGTGCCAGCAGTTACCTCGGGACTAGCGGGGGCACAGATACGCAGTATTTT | TRBV6-2/TRBV6-3 | - | TRBD2 | TRBJ2-3
CASSELGEETQYF | TGTGCCAGCAGTGAATTGGGTGAGGAGACCCAGTACTTC | TRBV25-1 | - | - | TRBJ2-5
CASSLQDGGHSPVF | TGTGCCAGCAGCTTGCAGGACGGGGGCCACTCCCCCGTCTTC | TRBV5-8 | many | - | TRBJ2-1
CASSHTGVSYEQYF | TGTGCCAGCAGCCATACAGGGGTCTCCTACGAGCAGTACTTC | TRBV14 | - | TRBD1 | TRBJ2-7
CATSSSDSTDTQYF | TGTGCCACCAGCAGTTCGGATAGCACAGATACGCAGTATTTT | TRBV15 | few | - | TRBJ2-3
CASSVEPGQLSNEQFF | TGTGCCAGCAGCGTAGAGCCAGGACAGTTGTCTAATGAGCAGTTCTTC | TRBV9 | - | - | TRBJ2-1
CASNNGGYNEQFF | TGTGCCAGCAATAATGGCGGATACAATGAGCAGTTCTTC | TRBV6-2/TRBV6-3 | - | - | TRBJ2-1
CASSLDGTWSGANVLTF | TGTGCCAGCAGCTTAGACGGAACCTGGTCTGGGGCCAACGTCCTGACTTTC | TRBV11-2 | - | - | TRBJ2-6
CSARRDGGANTGELFF | TGCAGTGCTAGACGGGACGGCGGTGCGAACACCGGGGAGCTGTTTTTT | TRBV20-1 | - | - | TRBJ2-2
CSSLVAGAGSSYNEQFF | TGCAGCTCCTTGGTAGCGGGGGCCGGGAGCTCCTACAATGAGCAGTTCTTC | TRBV29-1 | - | TRBD2 | TRBJ2-1
CASSYPPGTQETQYF | TGTGCCAGCAGTTATCCTCCTGGGACGCAAGAGACCCAGTACTTC | TRBV6-2/TRBV6-3 | few | - | TRBJ2-5
CASFSPSTDTQYF | TGTGCCAGCTTTAGCCCTTCCACAGATACGCAGTATTTT | TRBV12-3/TRBV12-4 | many | - | TRBJ2-3
CASRDTSNTDTQYF | TGTGCCAGTAGGGACACATCTAACACAGATACGCAGTATTTT | TRBV19 | - | - | TRBJ2-3
CASSLGSEAFF | TGCGCCAGCAGCTTGGGGAGTGAAGCTTTCTTT | TRBV5-1 | many | - | TRBJ1-1
CASSYSIGAAYEQYF | TGTGCCAGCAGTTACTCGATCGGGGCAGCCTACGAGCAGTACTTC | TRBV6-2/TRBV6-3 | few | - | TRBJ2-7
CASSLAGDGDTQYF | TGTGCCAGCAGCTTAGCGGGGGACGGAGATACGCAGTATTTT | TRBV7-2 | - | - | TRBJ2-3
CASSPPPSNQPQHF | TGTGCCAGCAGCCCCCCCCCGAGCAATCAGCCCCAGCATTTT | TRBV7-8 | few | - | TRBJ1-5
CASSQDFQSTGELFF | TGCGCCAGCAGCCAAGATTTCCAGTCCACCGGGGAGCTGTTTTTT | TRBV4-1 | - | - | TRBJ2-2
CASSEIGPQETQYF | TGTGCCAGCAGCGAAATCGGTCCCCAAGAGACCCAGTACTTC | TRBV6-1 | - | - | TRBJ2-5
CASSSGQLTDTQYF | TGTGCCAGCAGCTCGGGACAACTCACAGATACGCAGTATTTT | TRBV5-8 | few | - | TRBJ2-3
CSVLGSPAGWAGTDTQYF | TGCAGCGTTCTGGGATCCCCCGCGGGATGGGCGGGCACAGATACGCAGTATTTT | TRBV29-1 | few | - | TRBJ2-3
CASSVVRQGAEAFF | TGTGCCAGCAGTGTGGTACGGCAGGGCGCTGAAGCTTTCTTT | TRBV2 | - | - | TRBJ1-1
CASSVDGGLNEQFF | TGTGCCAGCAGCGTAGATGGGGGGCTCAATGAGCAGTTCTTC | TRBV9 | - | - | TRBJ2-1
CASSPTDRSRDQPQHF | TGTGCCAGCTCACCTACCGACAGGAGCCGAGATCAGCCCCAGCATTTT | TRBV18 | few | - | TRBJ1-5
CASSEDREMGTDTQYF | TGCGCCAGCAGTGAGGACCGGGAGATGGGGACAGATACGCAGTATTTT | TRBV10-1 | many | - | TRBJ2-3
CASSPGTGPLNEQFF | TGTGCCAGCAGCCCCGGGACGGGACCCCTCAATGAGCAGTTCTTC | TRBV7-9 | - | - | TRBJ2-1
CASSPLKLRGDQETQYF | TGTGCCAGCAGCCCCCTAAAGTTGCGGGGGGACCAAGAGACCCAGTACTTC | TRBV7-9 | - | TRBD2 | TRBJ2-5
CASRLQGASQPQHF | TGTGCCAGCAGATTACAGGGGGCAAGTCAGCCCCAGCATTTT | TRBV28 | few | TRBD1 | TRBJ1-5
CASSLTGYDGYTF | TGTGCCAGCAGCCTCACAGGGTATGATGGCTACACCTTC | TRBV7-8 | - | - | TRBJ1-2
CASSQERGVGLAGINEQFF | TGCGCCAGCAGCCAAGAGAGGGGCGTAGGACTAGCGGGGATCAATGAGCAGTTCTTC | TRBV4-3 | few | TRBD2 | TRBJ2-1
CASNLASGSTDTQYF | TGTGCCAGCAATCTGGCTAGCGGAAGCACAGATACGCAGTATTTT | TRBV9 | - | TRBD2 | TRBJ2-3
CASSQTENNQPQHF | TGTGCCAGCAGCCAGACAGAGAACAATCAGCCCCAGCATTTT | TRBV7-9 | - | - | TRBJ1-5
CASSYRVWSNQPQHF | TGCGCCAGCAGTTACAGGGTGTGGAGCAATCAGCCCCAGCATTTT | TRBV4-1 | - | - | TRBJ1-5
CASSQDTEQGTLLGYGYTF | TGCGCCAGCAGCCAAGATACTGAACAGGGGACTCTACTAGGGTATGGCTACACCTTC | TRBV4-3 | - | TRBD1 | TRBJ1-2
CASHFGQRLNEKLFF | TGTGCCAGCCACTTCGGACAGCGACTTAATGAAAAACTGTTTTTT | TRBV18 | few | - | TRBJ1-4
CATSTGLANEQYF | TGTGCCACCAGCACGGGACTAGCGAACGAGCAGTACTTC | TRBV15 | many | TRBD2 | TRBJ2-7
CSAPTGSKYDYTF | TGCAGTGCTCCGACAGGGTCTAAGTACGACTACACCTTC | TRBV20-1 | - | TRBD1 | TRBJ1-2
CASTLGPDAGYGYTF | TGTGCCAGCACTCTCGGTCCCGATGCTGGCTATGGCTACACCTTC | TRBV7-9 | - | - | TRBJ1-2
CASSSVERISTGELFF | TGCGCCAGCAGCTCGGTGGAGCGAATTAGCACCGGGGAGCTGTTTTTT | TRBV5-1 | few | - | TRBJ2-2
CASMNFRENTEAFF | TGTGCCAGCATGAACTTCAGGGAGAACACTGAAGCTTTCTTT | TRBV6-2/TRBV6-3 | - | - | TRBJ1-1
CASSFWTAEAFF | TGTGCCAGCAGCTTCTGGACAGCTGAAGCTTTCTTT | TRBV7-9 | few | - | TRBJ1-1
CASSPPLTSYEQYF | TGTGCCAGCAGCCCGCCCTTAACCTCCTACGAGCAGTACTTC | TRBV7-9 | - | - | TRBJ2-7
CATSDGNYGYTF | TGTGCCACCAGTGACGGAAACTATGGCTACACCTTC | TRBV24-1 | few | - | TRBJ1-2
CASSSAVMNQPQHF | TGCGCCAGCTCTTCGGCCGTCATGAATCAGCCCCAGCATTTT | TRBV4-3 | - | - | TRBJ1-5
CASSRGERRNTEAFF | TGCGCCAGCAGCCGGGGGGAGAGGAGGAACACTGAAGCTTTCTTT | TRBV4-1 | few | - | TRBJ1-1
CASSFGGHVGEAFF | TGTGCCAGCAGCTTCGGGGGGCATGTAGGTGAAGCTTTCTTT | TRBV7-3 | - | - | TRBJ1-1
CASSRTSVEETQYF | TGTGCCAGCTCAAGGACTAGCGTTGAAGAGACCCAGTACTTC | TRBV18 | - | TRBD2 | TRBJ2-5
CASSFDRGSGANVLTF | TGTGCCAGTAGTTTCGACAGGGGGTCTGGGGCCAACGTCCTGACTTTC | TRBV19 | - | TRBD1 | TRBJ2-6